By share of the sample, the clone carrying this T cell receptor beta chain is large. Antigen: not known. Being off target in a library aimed at alpha chains, this beta chain has a size of little meaning. This record comes from a study of spatial heterogeneity in lung cancer. Study-wide background: The average appearance count of each unique TCR and UMI combination in raw reads was more than 8.5.

The CDR3 extends over 12 amino acids. The V gene's germline CDR1 is DFQATT and CDR2 SNEGSKA (reference sequence). The germline V and J ends were trimmed by 5 bases and 6 bases, with 13 bases remaining between them. The library protocol tagged each TCR cDNA with a unique molecular identifier. TCRdb reanalysed the 5' RACE reads using MiXCR and keeps one entry per CDR3 protein. This sample has about 8,400 distinct CDR3 sequences; around 8.4% occur once, and the top ten carry around 4.4%. Time point here: sample taken at primary tumor resection. A total of under 80 untreated early-stage non-small cell lung cancer patients served as donors. Findings of the study overall: It was found that expanded intratumoral alpha and beta TCR counts tracked tumor mutation counts.

The origin of this receptor is a male donor with early-stage non-small cell lung cancer. V is TRBV20-1 and J is TRBJ1-2; D is possibly TRBD1 (5 bases). The material sequenced was lung tumor tissue, taken at surgery. CDR3 DNA: TGCAGTGCTTACTCAGGGTCCCATGGCTACACCTTC. This gives the protein CSAYSGSHGYTF.